This T cell receptor (beta chain) was identified during a study of blood T cells in healthy people across ages. Whole-study findings and limits: A roughly linear age-dependent decrease characterized TCR beta diversity per million T cells.

The sample holds a few counts of this clonotype. Antigen: not known. J gave up 5 bases and V 4 bases, and 9 bases lay outside the gene matches. This CDR3 region has 15 residues. Germline V gene sequence: CDR1 LGHDT, CDR2 YNNKEL (reference sequence). A second PCR of about 7 to 12 cycles used a sample-barcoded 5' primer and a J-beta primer mix. Via MiXCR, TCRdb re-called the 5' RACE reads, giving one row per CDR3 protein. The table shows approximately 780,000 distinct CDR3 sequences, with roughly 25% occurring only once. Separately, the same data were catalogued under a study of T cells of mothers and their children. From that study: Donors comprised three healthy Caucasian mothers plus their six children.

Sequencing input: blood. This receptor was taken from a boy aged 10-17 years in good health. V is TRBV3-1 and J is TRBJ1-1; 8 nucleotides line up with TRBD1. The DNA for the CDR3 is TGTGCCAGCAGCCCATCCGGGACAGGAGGAACTGAAGCTTTCTTT. Protein sequence: CASSPSGTGGTEAFF.